This TCR beta chain comes out of a study of blood T cell repertoires in COVID-19. Study summary: Whether acute or convalescent, the COVID-19 samples came from the United States, Italy and Spain. PBMCs, B-cell-depleted T cells, or T cells were the source of the cDNA or gDNA that made up the material.

This clone has a single count. The CDR3 runs 14 residues. J was trimmed by 5 bases and V by 4 bases; bases with no gene match: 8. Germline V CDR1 and CDR2: SGHRS, YFSETQ. Under the authors' procedure: Estimated nucleated cell counts came from reference gene primer amplification. The protocol was immunoSEQ multiplex PCR, while the TCRdb copy is restricted to in-frame clones and leaves out a portion. V and J calls and clone size come straight from that table; D and trimming were deduced from the DNA. The table records under 150,000 clones, about 89% of them present only once. The TCR comes from a man aged 45-65 years with active or convalescent COVID-19. What was sequenced was peripheral blood. The chain couples TRBV5-1 to TRBJ2-5; 7 positions agree with TRBD1. The CDR3 coding sequence is TGCGCCAGCAGCATGGGACAGCCGCCGGAGACCCAGTACTTC. The encoded protein is CASSMGQPPETQYF.